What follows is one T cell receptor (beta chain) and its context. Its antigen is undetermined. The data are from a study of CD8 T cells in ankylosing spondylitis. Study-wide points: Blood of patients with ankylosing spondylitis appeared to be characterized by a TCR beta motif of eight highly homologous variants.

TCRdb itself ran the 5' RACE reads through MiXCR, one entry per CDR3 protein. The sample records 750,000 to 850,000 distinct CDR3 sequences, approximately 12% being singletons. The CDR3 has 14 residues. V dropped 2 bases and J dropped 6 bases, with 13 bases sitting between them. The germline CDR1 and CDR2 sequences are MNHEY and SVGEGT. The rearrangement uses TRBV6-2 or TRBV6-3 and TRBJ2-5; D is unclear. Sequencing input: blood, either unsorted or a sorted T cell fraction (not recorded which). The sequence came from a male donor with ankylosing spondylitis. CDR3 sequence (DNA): TGTGCCAGCAGTTACGAAACCCTGTCGCAGACCCAGTACTTC. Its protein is CASSYETLSQTQYF.